Each of the 29 T cell receptor beta chains below was sequenced from the same sample in a study of vaccination effects on CD4 cells after COVID-19. At the end of around 11 days of culture, CD4+ T cells were isolated. Each participant was given two doses of one vaccine (BNT162b2 or mRNA-1273). Their antigen targets remain unknown. Sequencing was performed with immunoSEQ multiplex PCR; in TCRdb, only in-frame clones are kept and a portion is missing. This table has 50,000 to 70,000 clones, around 80% appearing once. The material was CD4+ T cells from PBMCs cultured without peptide, obtained after COVID-19 vaccination. The source of these receptors is a human donor who received a COVID-19 vaccine.

This clone came up once. The rearrangement links TRBV5-4 to TRBJ1-3; D is possibly TRBD1 (5 bases). V lost 4 bases, J lost 3 bases, and 14 bases lay in between. The CDR3 spans 15 residues. Germline assignment: CDR1 SGHNT and CDR2 YYREEE (reference sequence). This CDR3 is CASSPGRGDGNTIYF. CDR3 bases: TGTGCCAGCAGCCCCGGCCGGGGGGATGGAAACACCATATATTTT.

This rearrangement joins TRBV10-1 to TRBJ2-3; TRBD2 matches 12 bases. CDR3 length: 15 amino acids. Losses at the gene ends were 5 bases for V and 3 bases for J; bases not matched to a gene: 3. The germline V gene encodes CDR1 WNHNN and CDR2 SYGVQD (reference sequence). The CDR3 DNA follows: TGCGCCAGCAGTTTGACTAGCGGGGGAACAGATACGCAGTATTTT. Translation gives CASSLTSGGTDTQYF.

The chain links TRBV7-2 to TRBJ2-3, with TRBD2 matching over 10 bases. The CDR3 is 17 residues long. Germline V lookup: CDR1 SGHTA, CDR2 FQGNSA. With V trimmed by 4 bases and J by 2 bases, 9 bases remained unmatched. The DNA of the CDR3 is TGTGCCAGCAGCTCGGCCCCACTAGCGGGGTTCACAGATACGCAGTATTTT. It specifies CASSSAPLAGFTDTQYF.

V usage is TRBV12-5 and J usage is TRBJ2-5, with 10 bases matching TRBD1. J was trimmed by 3 bases and V by 5 bases; bases with no gene match: 6. Germline V gene sequence: CDR1 LGHNT, CDR2 FRNRAP. There are 15 residues in the CDR3. The CDR3 loop is CASGKGDRGEETQYF. The CDR3 DNA is TGTGCTAGTGGTAAAGGGGACAGGGGCGAAGAGACCCAGTACTTC.

The chain links TRBV19 to TRBJ1-2; 7 nucleotides match TRBD1. The trim removed 9 bases at V and 1 base at J, leaving 2 bases unmatched. The V gene's germline CDR1 is LNHDA and CDR2 SQIVND (reference sequence). The CDR3 spans 12 residues. For the CDR3, the DNA is TGTGCCAGCCGACAGGGTAACTATGGCTACACCTTC. Amino acids: CASRQGNYGYTF.

The rearrangement joins TRBV11-2 to TRBJ1-2; no clear D. Per the germline V gene, CDR1 is SGHAT and CDR2 is FQNNGV. V was shortened by 6 bases and J by 1 base, with 12 bases between the two germline ends. The CDR3 runs to 14 residues. The CDR3 DNA reads as TGTGCCAGCAGTCCTCTGGGCCGTAACTATGGCTACACCTTC. Protein product: CASSPLGRNYGYTF.

The chain joins TRBV6-5 to TRBJ2-2; D gene ambiguous. CDR3 size: 13 residues. Germline V lookup: CDR1 MNHEY, CDR2 SVGAGI. The V end lost 8 bases, the J end lost 4 bases, and 11 bases lay between the germline ends. The CDR3 spells CASQSTFTGELFF. The CDR3 DNA reads as TGTGCCAGCCAGAGTACGTTCACCGGGGAGCTGTTTTTT.

The J gene is TRBJ1-2, the V gene TRBV6-5; 7 positions match TRBD1. CDR3 length equals 16 residues. CDR1 is MNHEY, CDR2 SVGAGI, per germline. With 2 bases clipped from V and 4 bases from J, the junction kept 10 bases outside the gene matches. The CDR3 spells CASSYGWDSKSYGYTF. In DNA, the CDR3 is TGTGCCAGCAGTTACGGCTGGGACAGCAAATCCTATGGCTACACCTTC.

The chain has TRBV5-1 and TRBJ2-1, with 14 bases fitting TRBD2. Per germline, CDR1 SGHRS and CDR2 YFSETQ. The length of the CDR3 is 17 residues. V lost 0 bases and J lost 8; bases outside the gene matches: 7. CDR3 sequence reads: CASSLAGTSGGSDEQFF. The CDR3 DNA reads TGCGCCAGCAGCTTGGCGGGGACTAGCGGGGGTAGCGATGAGCAGTTCTTC.

The chain combines TRBV19 with TRBJ2-3; D ambiguous. The CDR3 sequence is 13 residues long. V was cut by 5 bases and J by 3 bases, with 9 bases left in between. Germline V lookup: CDR1 LNHDA, CDR2 SQIVND (reference sequence). The CDR3 spells CASSRRETDTQYF. In DNA, the CDR3 is TGTGCCAGTAGTCGTAGGGAAACAGATACGCAGTATTTT.

This chain joins TRBV6-5 and TRBJ2-3, with D unresolved. Germline loops: CDR1 MNHEY, CDR2 SVGAGI. The CDR3 loop spans 14 amino acids. Trimming took off 2 bases at V and 2 bases at J, with 8 bases between the two ends. The CDR3 here is CASSYHILTDTQYF. The CDR3 nucleotides are TGTGCCAGCAGTTACCATATTCTCACAGATACGCAGTATTTT.

The chain carries TRBV6-5 and TRBJ2-7; D not certain. This CDR3 spans 12 amino acids. V dropped 7 bases and J dropped 3 bases, with 10 bases sitting between them. CDR1 and CDR2 from the germline V gene are MNHEY and SVGAGI. The CDR3 nucleotides read TGTGCCAGCATCGCGGATAGCTACGAGCAGTACGTC. It yields the protein CASIADSYEQYV.

This rearrangement joins TRBV7-9 to TRBJ1-1, with 7 bases identical to TRBD1. This CDR3 comprises 13 residues. The germline V gene encodes CDR1 SEHNR and CDR2 FQNEAQ (reference sequence). The ends lost 6 bases at V and 6 bases at J; junction bases unmatched: 7. CDR3 nucleotide sequence: TGTGCCAGCAGTCAGACAGGGCTCTCTGAAGCTTTCTTT. It codes for CASSQTGLSEAFF. Filled out from reference TRBV7-9 and TRBJ1-1, the complete variable domain reads DTGVSQNPRHKITKRGQNVTFRCDPISEHNRLYWYRQTLGQGPEFLTYFQNEAQLEKSRLLSDRFSAERPKGSFSTLEIQRTEQGDSAMYLCASSQTGLSEAFFGQGTRLTVV.

A few counts support this clone. The chain's CDR3 is CAWSRRETEAFF. In nucleotides, the CDR3 is TGTGCCTGGAGTAGGCGGGAGACTGAAGCTTTCTTT. The chain joins TRBV30 to TRBJ1-1; no firm D call. CDR3 length: 12 residues. With 2 bases removed from V and 5 bases from J, the gap between germline ends came to 9 bases. Looked up from germline, CDR1 is GTSNPN and CDR2 is SVGIG (reference sequence). The complete variable domain, with remaining parts taken from reference TRBV30 and TRBJ1-1, reads SQTIHQWPATLVQPVGSPLSLECTVEGTSNPNLYWYRQAAGRGLQLLFYSVGIGQISSEVPQNLSASRPQDRQFILSSKKLLLSDSGFYLCAWSRRETEAFFGQGTRLTVV.

A few counts support this clone. CDR3 DNA: TGTGCCAGCAGCTGGAAGGGACAACTGAACACTGAAGCTTTCTTT. Translating gives CASSWKGQLNTEAFF. J is TRBJ1-1 and V is TRBV5-4, with D perhaps TRBD1 (6 bases). Germline V gives CDR1 SGHNT, CDR2 YYREEE (reference sequence). The CDR3 is 15 residues long. Trimming removed 3 bases at V and 0 bases at J, with 12 bases between.

The CDR3 DNA reads TGTGCCAGCAGCCGCACCATGAACACTGAAGCTTTCTTT. Translated: CASSRTMNTEAFF. The chain joins TRBV7-2 to TRBJ1-1; D call uncertain. CDR1 and CDR2 from the germline V gene are SGHTA and FQGNSA. Trimming stripped 5 bases from V and 0 bases from J, with 7 bases between. This CDR3 is built from 13 residues. The full variable domain, in which reference TRBV7-2 and TRBJ1-1 provide the parts outside the CDR3, is GAGVSQSPSNKVTEKGKDVELRCDPISGHTALYWYRQSLGQGLEFLIYFQGNSAPDKSGLPSDRFSAERTGGSVSTLTIQRTQQEDSAVYLCASSRTMNTEAFFGQGTRLTVV.

This clone was picked up one time. The chain has TRBV12-3 or TRBV12-4 and TRBJ2-1, with D possibly TRBD2 on 5 matching bases. CDR3 size: 13 residues. V was clipped by 6 bases and J by 7 bases, with 13 bases between them. This CDR3 is CASRADSPNEQFF. The CDR3, as DNA: TGTGCCAGCAGGGCGGACTCGCCTAATGAGCAGTTCTTC.

This clone was picked up a small number of times. The chain couples TRBV4-1 to TRBJ2-2; 8 positions agree with TRBD2. The junction had 5 bases not matched to a gene; V was cut back by 4 bases and J by 1 base. Germline CDR1 and CDR2: MGHRA and YSYEKL. CDR3 length equals 16 residues. The CDR3 region has the DNA TGCGCCAGCAGCCGGGAAAGCGGGGGGAACACCGGGGAGCTGTTTTTT. Encoded protein: CASSRESGGNTGELFF.

CDR3 sequence: CASNRQGDQPQHF. The CDR3 coding sequence is TGTGCCAGTAACCGCCAGGGGGATCAGCCCCAGCATTTT. The chain is built from TRBV19 and TRBJ1-5; 7 nucleotides line up with TRBD1. Germline V gene lookup returns CDR1 LNHDA and CDR2 SQIVND (reference sequence). V lost 7 bases, J lost 5 bases, and 5 bases stayed unmatched. This CDR3 is built from 13 residues.

The V and J genes are TRBV12-3 or TRBV12-4 and TRBJ2-5; 7 bases agree with TRBD1. Trimming removed 6 bases from V and 5 bases from J; junction bases left unmatched: 6. The CDR3 is 13 residues long. The CDR3 sequence: CASSRTGGETQYF. CDR3 nucleotide sequence: TGTGCCAGCAGCAGGACAGGAGGCGAGACCCAGTACTTC.

The chain uses TRBV24-1 and TRBJ2-5, with 8 nucleotides matching TRBD1. With V trimmed by 2 bases and J by 1 base, 11 bases remained unmatched. Germline V CDR1 and CDR2: KGHDR, SFDVKD. The CDR3 covers 18 residues. CDR3 in amino acids: CATSDSRTQGEVQETQYF. The DNA of the CDR3 is TGTGCCACCAGTGATTCTAGAACACAGGGGGAGGTCCAAGAGACCCAGTACTTC.

This clone was seen a handful of times. This chain joins TRBV5-1 and TRBJ1-6, with TRBD1 matching over 10 bases. The CDR3 sequence is 17 residues long. Trimming at V came to 1 base and at J to 4 bases, leaving 5 bases not matched to a gene. The germline V gene has CDR1 SGHRS and CDR2 YFSETQ. CDR3 amino acids: CASSLRGTGEYNSPLHF. CDR3 sequence (DNA): TGCGCCAGCAGCTTGCGTGGGACAGGGGAATATAATTCACCCCTCCACTTT.

The rearrangement joins TRBV14 to TRBJ1-5, with D possibly TRBD1 on 6 matching bases. Trimming took 4 bases from V and 5 from J, leaving 15 bases between them. The CDR3 sequence is 15 residues long. The V gene's germline CDR1 is SGHDN and CDR2 FVKESK. The chain's CDR3 is CASSRRDTLDQPQHF. As DNA, the CDR3 is TGTGCCAGCAGCCGCCGGGACACCCTTGATCAGCCCCAGCATTTT.

The chain combines TRBV5-1 with TRBJ2-2, with a tentative D call TRBD1 (6 bases). CDR1 is SGHRS, CDR2 YFSETQ, per germline. V dropped 4 bases and J dropped 5 bases, with 12 bases sitting between them. The CDR3 has 14 amino acids. The CDR3 spells CASSATQGTGELFF. The CDR3 DNA reads TGCGCCAGCAGCGCGACACAGGGAACCGGGGAGCTGTTTTTT.

This clone was observed a few times. The V and J genes are TRBV7-9 and TRBJ2-1; D gene unclear. This CDR3 contains 13 residues. In germline, CDR1 is SEHNR, CDR2 FQNEAQ (reference sequence). The V end lost 8 bases, the J end lost 0 bases, and 8 bases lay between the germline ends. CDR3 coding DNA: TGTGCCAGCTCCCTGACCTCCTACAATGAGCAGTTCTTC. As protein: CASSLTSYNEQFF.

This chain links TRBV6-5 with TRBJ1-3, with D perhaps matching TRBD1 (6 bases). The ends were cut back, 9 bases at V and 0 bases at J, with 12 bases in the middle. Germline assignment: CDR1 MNHEY and CDR2 SVGAGI. The CDR3 sequence is 14 residues long. Here the CDR3 DNA reads TGTGCCAGTATGGAGGGGGTCTCTGGAAACACCATATATTTT. It encodes CASMEGVSGNTIYF.

The gene calls are TRBV7-9 and TRBJ1-4, with a weak D call TRBD1 (5 bases). V was shortened by 5 bases and J by 8 bases, with 18 bases between the two germline ends. The CDR3 spans 15 residues. CDR1 SEHNR and CDR2 FQNEAQ come from the germline V gene (reference sequence). The CDR3: CASSLSGGVGEKLFF. The CDR3 DNA reads as TGTGCCAGCAGCCTCAGCGGGGGGGTAGGAGAAAAACTGTTTTTT.

The rearrangement links TRBV24-1 to TRBJ2-5; a weak D match, TRBD1 (6 bases). CDR3 size: 20 residues. Trimming left V 3 bases short and J 1 base short, with 26 bases between. Looked up from germline, CDR1 is KGHDR and CDR2 is SFDVKD. CDR3 sequence (DNA): TGTGCCACCAGTGATCCCCCTTCATATGACAGGCCCAGTGCCCAAGAGACCCAGTACTTC. This encodes CATSDPPSYDRPSAQETQYF.

The CDR3 DNA sequence: TGTGCCAGCAGCCTGCGGGACAGGGCCTATAATTCACCCCTCCACTTT. Amino acid sequence: CASSLRDRAYNSPLHF. The chain uses TRBV7-8 and TRBJ1-6, with 9 bases fitting TRBD1. In germline, CDR1 is SGHVS, CDR2 FQNEAQ. J lost 2 bases, V lost 5 bases, and 4 bases had no gene match. The CDR3 is made up of 16 amino acids.